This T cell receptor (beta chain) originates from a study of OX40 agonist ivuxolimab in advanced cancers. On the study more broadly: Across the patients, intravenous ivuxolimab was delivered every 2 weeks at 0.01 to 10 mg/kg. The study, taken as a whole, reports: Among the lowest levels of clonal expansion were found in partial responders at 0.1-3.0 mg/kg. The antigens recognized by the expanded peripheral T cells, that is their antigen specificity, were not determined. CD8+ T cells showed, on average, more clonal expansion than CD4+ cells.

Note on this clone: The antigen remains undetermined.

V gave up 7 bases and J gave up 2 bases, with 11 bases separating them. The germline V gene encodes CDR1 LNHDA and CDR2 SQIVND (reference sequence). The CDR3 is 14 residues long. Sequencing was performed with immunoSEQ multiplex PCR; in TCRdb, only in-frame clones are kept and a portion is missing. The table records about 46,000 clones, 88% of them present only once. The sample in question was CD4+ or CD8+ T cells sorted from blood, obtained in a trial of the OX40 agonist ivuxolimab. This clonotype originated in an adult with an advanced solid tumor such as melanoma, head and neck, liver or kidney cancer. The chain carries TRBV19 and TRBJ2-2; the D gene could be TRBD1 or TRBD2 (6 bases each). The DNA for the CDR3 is TGTGCCAGTACTCAGGGGACTAACACCGGGGAGCTGTTTTTT. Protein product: CASTQGTNTGELFF.